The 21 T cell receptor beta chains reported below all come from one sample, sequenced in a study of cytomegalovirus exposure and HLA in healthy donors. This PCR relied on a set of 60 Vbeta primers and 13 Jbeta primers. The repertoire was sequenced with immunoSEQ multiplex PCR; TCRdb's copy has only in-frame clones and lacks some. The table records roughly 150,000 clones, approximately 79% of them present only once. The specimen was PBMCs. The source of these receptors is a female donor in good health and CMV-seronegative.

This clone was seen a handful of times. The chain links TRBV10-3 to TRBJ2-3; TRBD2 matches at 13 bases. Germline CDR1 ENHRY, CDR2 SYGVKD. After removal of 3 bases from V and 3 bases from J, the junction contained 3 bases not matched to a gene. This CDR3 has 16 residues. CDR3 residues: CAISDGLAGDTDTQYF. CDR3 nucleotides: TGTGCCATCAGTGACGGACTAGCGGGAGATACAGATACGCAGTATTTT.

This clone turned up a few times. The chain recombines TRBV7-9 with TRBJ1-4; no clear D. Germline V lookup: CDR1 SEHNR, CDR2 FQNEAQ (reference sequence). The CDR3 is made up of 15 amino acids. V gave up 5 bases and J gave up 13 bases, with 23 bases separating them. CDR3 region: CASSQMFMDRGGLFF. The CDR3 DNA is TGTGCCAGCAGCCAAATGTTCATGGATCGGGGAGGACTGTTTTTT.

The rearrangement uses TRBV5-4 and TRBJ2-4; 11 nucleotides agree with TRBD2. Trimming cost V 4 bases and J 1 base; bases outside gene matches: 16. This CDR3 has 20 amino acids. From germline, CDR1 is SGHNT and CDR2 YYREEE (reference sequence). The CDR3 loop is CASSKQLLAGVAGAKNIQYF. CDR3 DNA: TGTGCCAGCAGCAAACAGCTACTAGCGGGAGTAGCAGGGGCCAAAAACATTCAGTACTTC.

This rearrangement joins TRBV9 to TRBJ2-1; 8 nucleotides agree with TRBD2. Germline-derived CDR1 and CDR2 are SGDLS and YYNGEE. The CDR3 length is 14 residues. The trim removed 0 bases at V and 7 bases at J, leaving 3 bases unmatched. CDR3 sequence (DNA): TGTGCCAGCAGCGTAGGGGGACTAGAGAATGAGCAGTTCTTC. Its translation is CASSVGGLENEQFF.

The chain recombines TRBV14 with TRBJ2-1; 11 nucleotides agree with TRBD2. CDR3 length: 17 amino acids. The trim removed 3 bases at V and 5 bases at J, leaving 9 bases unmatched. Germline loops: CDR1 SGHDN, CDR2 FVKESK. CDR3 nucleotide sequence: TGTGCCAGCAGCCATCCAAAGGTAGCGGGAGGGGACAATGAGCAGTTCTTC. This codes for CASSHPKVAGGDNEQFF.

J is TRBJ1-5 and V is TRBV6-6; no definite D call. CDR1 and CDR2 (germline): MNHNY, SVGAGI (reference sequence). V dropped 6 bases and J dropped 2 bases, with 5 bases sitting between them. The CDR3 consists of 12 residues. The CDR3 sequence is CASRQGNQPQHF. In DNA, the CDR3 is TGTGCCAGCAGGCAGGGCAATCAGCCCCAGCATTTT.

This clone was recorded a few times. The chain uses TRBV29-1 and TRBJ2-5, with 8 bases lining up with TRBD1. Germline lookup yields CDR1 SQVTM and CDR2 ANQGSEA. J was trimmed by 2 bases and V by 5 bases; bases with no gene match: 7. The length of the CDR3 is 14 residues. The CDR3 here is CSVPWTGPQETQYF. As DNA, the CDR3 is TGCAGCGTTCCTTGGACAGGGCCTCAAGAGACCCAGTACTTC.

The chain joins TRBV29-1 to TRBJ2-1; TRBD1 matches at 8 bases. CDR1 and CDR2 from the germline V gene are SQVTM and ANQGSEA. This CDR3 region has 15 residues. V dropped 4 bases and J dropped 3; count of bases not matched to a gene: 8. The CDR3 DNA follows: TGCAGCGTTGTCGGGACAGGCCCTAGCTACAATGAGCAGTTCTTC. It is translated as CSVVGTGPSYNEQFF.

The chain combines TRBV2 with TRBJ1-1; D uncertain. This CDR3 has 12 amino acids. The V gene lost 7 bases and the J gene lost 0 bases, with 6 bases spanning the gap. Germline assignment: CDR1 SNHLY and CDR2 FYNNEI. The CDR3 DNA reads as TGTGCCAGCATCGGGATGAACACTGAAGCTTTCTTT. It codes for CASIGMNTEAFF. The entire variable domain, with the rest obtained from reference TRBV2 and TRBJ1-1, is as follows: EPEVTQTPSHQVTQMGQEVILRCVPISNHLYFYWYRQILGQKVEFLVSFYNNEISEKSEIFDDQFSVERPDGSNFTLKIRSTKLEDSAMYFCASIGMNTEAFFGQGTRLTVV.

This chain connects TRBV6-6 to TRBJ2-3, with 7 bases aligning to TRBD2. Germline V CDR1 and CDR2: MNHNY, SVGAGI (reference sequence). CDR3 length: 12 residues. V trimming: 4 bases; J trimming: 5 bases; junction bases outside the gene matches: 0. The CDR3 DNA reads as TGTGCCAGCAGTTCTAGCGGAGATACGCAGTATTTT. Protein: CASSSSGDTQYF.

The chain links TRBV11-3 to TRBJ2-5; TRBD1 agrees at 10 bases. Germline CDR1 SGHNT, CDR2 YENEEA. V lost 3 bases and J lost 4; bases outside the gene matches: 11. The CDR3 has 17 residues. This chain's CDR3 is CASSLGQGIEGGETQYF. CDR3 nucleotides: TGTGCCAGCAGCTTGGGACAGGGGATAGAGGGAGGAGAGACCCAGTACTTC. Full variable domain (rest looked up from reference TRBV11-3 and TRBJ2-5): EAGVVQSPRYKIIEKKQPVAFWCNPISGHNTLYWYLQNLGQGPELLIRYENEEAVDDSQLPKDRFSAERLKGVDSTLKIQPAELGDSAVYLCASSLGQGIEGGETQYFGPGTRLLVL.

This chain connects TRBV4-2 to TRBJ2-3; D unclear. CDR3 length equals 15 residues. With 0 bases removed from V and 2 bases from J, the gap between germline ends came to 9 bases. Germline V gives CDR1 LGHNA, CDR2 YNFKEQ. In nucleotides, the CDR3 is TGTGCCAGCAGCCAAGATTCCGCAGACACAGATACGCAGTATTTT. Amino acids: CASSQDSADTDTQYF.

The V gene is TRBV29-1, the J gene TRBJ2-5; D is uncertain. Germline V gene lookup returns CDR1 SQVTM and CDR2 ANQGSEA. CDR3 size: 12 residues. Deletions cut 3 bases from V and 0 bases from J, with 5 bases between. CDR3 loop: CSVDDNQETQYF. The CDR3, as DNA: TGCAGCGTTGATGACAACCAAGAGACCCAGTACTTC.

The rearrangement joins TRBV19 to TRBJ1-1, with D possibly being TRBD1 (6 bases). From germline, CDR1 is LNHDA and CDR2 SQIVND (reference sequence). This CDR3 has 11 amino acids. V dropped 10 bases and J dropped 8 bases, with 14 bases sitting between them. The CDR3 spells CATRGWVEAFF. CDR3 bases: TGTGCCACCAGGGGTTGGGTGGAAGCTTTCTTT.

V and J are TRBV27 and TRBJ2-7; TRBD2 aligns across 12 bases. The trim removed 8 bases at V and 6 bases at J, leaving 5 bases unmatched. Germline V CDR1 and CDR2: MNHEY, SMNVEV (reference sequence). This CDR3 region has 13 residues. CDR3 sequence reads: CASSTSGSGEQYF. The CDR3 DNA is TGTGCCAGCTCGACTAGCGGGAGCGGCGAGCAGTACTTC.

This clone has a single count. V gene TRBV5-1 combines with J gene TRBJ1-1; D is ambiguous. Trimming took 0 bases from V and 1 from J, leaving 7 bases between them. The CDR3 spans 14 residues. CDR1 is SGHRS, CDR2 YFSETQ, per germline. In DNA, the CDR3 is TGCGCCAGCAGCTTGGAAGGGAGGAACACTGAAGCTTTCTTT. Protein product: CASSLEGRNTEAFF.

The CDR3 DNA is TGTGCCTCAAGCCCACAGTATGGCTACACCTTC. This codes for CASSPQYGYTF. The rearrangement links TRBV10-3 to TRBJ1-2, with D unresolved. CDR3 length equals 11 residues. V dropped 11 bases and J dropped 5 bases, with 12 bases sitting between them. Germline V gene lookup returns CDR1 ENHRY and CDR2 SYGVKD.

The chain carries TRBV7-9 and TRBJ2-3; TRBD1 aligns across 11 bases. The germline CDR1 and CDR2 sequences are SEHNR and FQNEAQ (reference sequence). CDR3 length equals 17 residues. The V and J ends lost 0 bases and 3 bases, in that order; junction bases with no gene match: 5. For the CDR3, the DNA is TGTGCCAGCAGCTTAGCCTGGGGACAGGGGGTTACAGATACGCAGTATTTT. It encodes CASSLAWGQGVTDTQYF.

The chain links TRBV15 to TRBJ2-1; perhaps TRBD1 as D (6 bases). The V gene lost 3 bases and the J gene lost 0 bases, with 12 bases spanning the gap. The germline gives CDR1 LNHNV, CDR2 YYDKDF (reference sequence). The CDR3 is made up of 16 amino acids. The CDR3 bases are TGTGCCACCAGCAGGCCCAGGGGAAGCTCCTACAATGAGCAGTTCTTC. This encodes CATSRPRGSSYNEQFF.

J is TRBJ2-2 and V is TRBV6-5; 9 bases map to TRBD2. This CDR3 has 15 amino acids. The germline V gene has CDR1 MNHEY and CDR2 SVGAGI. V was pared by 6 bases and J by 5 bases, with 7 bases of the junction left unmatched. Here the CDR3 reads CASSPSGKGTGELFF. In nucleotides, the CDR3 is TGTGCCAGCAGCCCTAGCGGGAAGGGTACCGGGGAGCTGTTTTTT.

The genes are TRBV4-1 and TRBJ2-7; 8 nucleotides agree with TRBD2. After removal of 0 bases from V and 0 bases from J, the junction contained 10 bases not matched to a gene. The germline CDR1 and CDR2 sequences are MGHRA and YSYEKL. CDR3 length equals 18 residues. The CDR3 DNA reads TGCGCCAGCAGCCAAGATATCTCGAGCGGGAGTTTCTCCTACGAGCAGTACTTC. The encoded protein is CASSQDISSGSFSYEQYF.